The rows below give T cell receptor beta chains drawn from one sample of a study of shared clonotypes between healthy human individuals. Repertoires were generated with immunoSEQ multiplex PCR, while TCRdb's copy carries only in-frame clones and drops some. The data contain around 1.6 million clones, about 98% of them singletons. Sample: naive CD4+ T cells sorted from blood. The receptors derive from a man aged 25-45 years in good health. Both conserved end residues are part of each CDR3. The D gene is left open where the match is weak. Only some rows state a clone size, as once, few, many or a class for expanded clones.

DNA	CDR3	D	V	size	J
TGTGCCAGCTTCATCGTCCCCGGGAGCTCCTACGAGCAGTACTTC	CASFIVPGSSYEQYF	.	TRBV5-5	.	TRBJ2-7
TGTGCCAGCAGCTTTTCTGAAGCTTTCTTT	CASSFSEAFF	.	TRBV7-9	.	TRBJ1-1
TGTGCCAGCAGCCGACTTGAGTGGTTAGGGAACTCCTACGAGCAGTACTTC	CASSRLEWLGNSYEQYF	.	TRBV28	once	TRBJ2-7
TGTGCCAGCAGCTCGACTAGCGGGACTTACAATGAGCAGTTCTTC	CASSSTSGTYNEQFF	TRBD2	TRBV5-4	.	TRBJ2-1
TGTGCCAGCAGCTTGGGGGGACAGTGGCAGCCCCAGCATTTT	CASSLGGQWQPQHF	TRBD1	TRBV5-5	.	TRBJ1-5
TGTGCCAGCAATCAATTCCGAGGGGGAAAAACTAGCACAGATACGCAGTATTTT	CASNQFRGGKTSTDTQYF	.	TRBV9	.	TRBJ2-3
TGTGCCAGCAGCTTAGCCCAGGGAACCTACGAGCAGTACTTC	CASSLAQGTYEQYF	.	TRBV7-2	.	TRBJ2-7
TGCGCCAGCAGCCGACTAGGAGGGACAGGGACCTACAATGAGCAGTTCTTC	CASSRLGGTGTYNEQFF	TRBD1	TRBV5-1	.	TRBJ2-1
TGTGCCAGCAGCCGCCCACAACAGGGGGCTTACACAGATACGCAGTATTTT	CASSRPQQGAYTDTQYF	TRBD1	TRBV11-2	.	TRBJ2-3
TGTGCCAGCAGCCACTCGGCGGGCTACGAGCAGTACTTC	CASSHSAGYEQYF	.	TRBV25-1	.	TRBJ2-7
TGCAGTCCTCGGGGGCCGGGAGAAGCTTTCTTT	CSPRGPGEAFF	.	TRBV20-1	.	TRBJ1-1
TGTGCCAGCAGTGCCACTACACTTTCCTACGAGCAGTACTTC	CASSATTLSYEQYF	.	TRBV6-1	.	TRBJ2-7
TGTGCCAGCAGCTACAGGACAGGGGCATCGCCCGGGGAGCTGTTTTTT	CASSYRTGASPGELFF	TRBD1	TRBV11-2	.	TRBJ2-2
TGCGCCAGCAGCTTCCCTATAGCGGGAGTAAAAGAGACCCAGTACTTC	CASSFPIAGVKETQYF	TRBD2	TRBV5-1	.	TRBJ2-5
TGTGCCAGCAGCCCCGGACTAGCTCTGGGCACAGATACGCAGTATTTT	CASSPGLALGTDTQYF	TRBD2	TRBV5-4	.	TRBJ2-3
TGTGCCAGCGGGCCGGGACATGGACACACCGGGGAGCTGTTTTTT	CASGPGHGHTGELFF	.	TRBV6-7	once	TRBJ2-2
TGCGCCAGCAGCCAAGAACGCGGAGGGCGGGGGGCCTCTGGGGCCAACGTCCTGACTTTC	CASSQERGGRGASGANVLTF	TRBD2	TRBV4-1	.	TRBJ2-6
TGCAGCGTTGAAGCGTTAAGGACTAGCGGGAGAAAAGGCTACGAGCAGTACTTC	CSVEALRTSGRKGYEQYF	TRBD2	TRBV29-1	.	TRBJ2-7
TGTGCCAGCAGCCCTGGGACAGGAGTCTACGAGCAGTACTTC	CASSPGTGVYEQYF	TRBD1	TRBV9	.	TRBJ2-7
TGCGCCAGCAGCTTAGAAGGGGTAGCTAACTATGGCTACACCTTC	CASSLEGVANYGYTF	.	TRBV5-1	once	TRBJ1-2
TGTGCCAGCTCACCACCCCGTCCTGGACCTTTGAAGGGAGAGACCCAGTACTTC	CASSPPRPGPLKGETQYF	.	TRBV18	.	TRBJ2-5
TGTGCCAGCAAATCTCGAGGGTCGGCGTCCTACGAGCAGTACTTC	CASKSRGSASYEQYF	.	TRBV2	.	TRBJ2-7
TGCGCCAGCAGCTTATCGCCGAACCTGGCTAATTTCCCTTACGAGCAGTACTTC	CASSLSPNLANFPYEQYF	.	TRBV5-1	.	TRBJ2-7
TGTGCCAGTACATCCGGGCCCAAGAGCCGCGAGCAGTACTTC	CASTSGPKSREQYF	.	TRBV19	.	TRBJ2-7